This passage covers 14 T cell receptor beta chains from one sample sequenced in a study of blood T cell repertoires in COVID-19 (dated by TCRdb to about 2020). The library was built by means of the immunoSEQ multiplex PCR assay. Here the immuneACCESS table is served through TCRdb, limited to in-frame sequences with V and J called. Missing clones are a known gap in these copies; in checked studies unresolved V genes cover under half, and the rest lacks a known reason. The sample table lists approximately 280,000 clones, approximately 85% of them with a count of one. Around 5.5% of the sample comes from the top ten. Sequencing used peripheral blood. These receptors were obtained from a man aged 50-60 years with active or convalescent COVID-19.

The chain uses TRBV21-1 and TRBJ1-4; TRBD1 reflects the table's D call only, with no check against the DNA. TRBV21-1 is given as a pseudogene. The CDR3 runs to 19 residues. CDR3 amino acids: CASSTQNGDRPATNEKLFF. Here the CDR3 DNA reads TGTGCCAGCAGCACCCAAAATGGGGACAGGCCTGCAACTAATGAAAAACTGTTTTTT.

The chain combines TRBV19 with TRBJ2-1; TRBD2 agrees at 9 bases. Germline V CDR1 and CDR2: LNHDA, SQIVND (reference sequence). This CDR3 contains 14 residues. V trimming: 6 bases; J trimming: 9 bases; junction bases outside the gene matches: 9. DNA for the CDR3: TGTGCCAGTAGCTTAATAGCGGGAGTAGTTGAGCAGTTCTTC. Amino acid sequence: CASSLIAGVVEQFF.

The chain combines TRBV28 with TRBJ2-7; 8 nucleotides agree with TRBD2. Germline CDR1 MDHEN, CDR2 SYDVKM. The CDR3 extends over 14 amino acids. Trimming took 4 bases from V and 6 from J; bases not matched to a gene: 8. The CDR3 here is CASSSPDTSGEQYF. The CDR3 DNA follows: TGTGCCAGCAGTTCCCCGGATACTAGCGGCGAGCAGTACTTC.

The J gene is TRBJ2-5, the V gene TRBV6-4; the D gene is possibly TRBD1 (6 bases). Trimming took off 0 bases at V and 1 base at J, with 15 bases between the two ends. The CDR3 runs to 17 residues. CDR1 MRHNA and CDR2 SNTAGT come from the germline V gene. CDR3 nucleotides: TGTGCCAGCAGTGACTCGGGTCCAGGGGTTTGCCAAGAGACCCAGTACTTC. It specifies CASSDSGPGVCQETQYF.

The CDR3 DNA reads as TGTGCCAGCAGCTTAGCGCTAGGACAGTCACTTCCGTACTTC. This sequence encodes CASSLALGQSLPYF. The V gene is TRBV7-9, the J gene TRBJ2-7, with D perhaps matching TRBD1 (6 bases). This CDR3 comprises 14 residues. Trimming shortened V by 0 bases and J by 12 bases, and 18 bases separated the two germline ends. Germline assignment: CDR1 SEHNR and CDR2 FQNEAQ (reference sequence).

V usage is TRBV24-1 and J usage is TRBJ2-3, with 11 bases aligning to TRBD1. The CDR3 runs to 17 residues. Per the germline V gene, CDR1 is KGHDR and CDR2 is SFDVKD. J gave up 4 bases and V 3 bases, and 8 bases lay outside the gene matches. The CDR3 region is CATSDVPGQGDSDTQYF. CDR3 in DNA: TGTGCCACCAGTGATGTACCGGGACAGGGGGATTCAGATACGCAGTATTTT.

The chain's CDR3 is CATSRTVVYGYTF. The DNA for the CDR3 is TGTGCCACCAGCCGGACAGTCGTTTATGGCTACACCTTC. The V gene is TRBV15, the J gene TRBJ1-2, with D tentatively TRBD1 (6 bases). The CDR3 runs to 13 residues. V was cut by 5 bases and J by 5 bases, with 12 bases left in between. From germline, CDR1 is LNHNV and CDR2 YYDKDF (reference sequence).

The chain recombines TRBV7-8 with TRBJ1-4; D not certain. Germline lookup yields CDR1 SGHVS and CDR2 FQNEAQ. CDR3 length equals 14 residues. Between the trimmed V and J ends, which lost 2 bases and 7 bases, there was a span of 11 bases. CDR3 amino acids: CASSLLSGGEKLFF. The CDR3 bases are TGTGCCAGCAGCTTACTCTCGGGAGGTGAAAAACTGTTTTTT.

The chain couples TRBV29-1 to TRBJ2-1, with 8 bases lining up with TRBD1. J lost 5 bases, V lost 4 bases, and 7 bases had no gene match. CDR3 length equals 14 residues. The germline gives CDR1 SQVTM, CDR2 ANQGSEA. CDR3 protein: CSVASGRGHNEQFF. CDR3 coding DNA: TGCAGCGTTGCCTCGGGCAGGGGGCACAATGAGCAGTTCTTC.

A few counts support this clone. Other DNA sequences in this specimen translate into the identical CDR3. The chain couples TRBV2 to TRBJ1-1; weak D call: TRBD1 (5 bases). Germline CDR1 is SNHLY and CDR2 is FYNNEI. The CDR3 is 13 amino acids. The germline V and J ends were trimmed by 6 bases and 1 base, with 9 bases remaining between them. This CDR3 is CASSVQANTEAFF. For the CDR3, the DNA is TGTGCCAGCAGCGTACAGGCGAACACTGAAGCTTTCTTT.

V usage is TRBV13 and J usage is TRBJ1-1; TRBD1 matches at 8 bases. The germline gives CDR1 PRHDT, CDR2 FYEKMQ (reference sequence). The CDR3 is 16 residues long. With V trimmed by 2 bases and J by 7 bases, 12 bases remained unmatched. The CDR3: CASSLSRIRGLGEAFF. The CDR3 DNA sequence: TGTGCCAGCAGCTTATCCCGAATCAGGGGGCTCGGTGAAGCTTTCTTT.

This chain links TRBV28 with TRBJ2-7, with D perhaps matching TRBD1 (6 bases). V shed 5 bases and J shed 4 bases, with 15 bases lying between them. Germline CDR1 and CDR2: MDHEN and SYDVKM. The CDR3 loop spans 14 amino acids. The CDR3 loop reads CASSPSGVPYEQYF. CDR3 DNA sequence: TGTGCCAGCAGTCCATCAGGGGTGCCTTACGAGCAGTACTTC.

This chain connects TRBV2 to TRBJ1-6, with 10 bases lining up with TRBD1. Trimming took 6 bases from V and 7 from J; bases not matched to a gene: 6. Germline CDR1 reads SNHLY; CDR2 reads FYNNEI. CDR3 size: 15 residues. In nucleotides, the CDR3 is TGTGCCAGCAGAGAAAAGGGACAGGGGAATTCACCCCTCCACTTT. Translation gives CASREKGQGNSPLHF.

This chain connects TRBV10-3 to TRBJ2-3, with TRBD2 matching over 14 bases. CDR3 length equals 17 residues. Per germline, CDR1 ENHRY and CDR2 SYGVKD. Trimming cost V 4 bases and J 0 bases; bases outside gene matches: 3. The CDR3 is CAISGTSGRSSTDTQYF. In DNA, the CDR3 is TGTGCCATCAGTGGGACTAGCGGGAGGAGTAGCACAGATACGCAGTATTTT.